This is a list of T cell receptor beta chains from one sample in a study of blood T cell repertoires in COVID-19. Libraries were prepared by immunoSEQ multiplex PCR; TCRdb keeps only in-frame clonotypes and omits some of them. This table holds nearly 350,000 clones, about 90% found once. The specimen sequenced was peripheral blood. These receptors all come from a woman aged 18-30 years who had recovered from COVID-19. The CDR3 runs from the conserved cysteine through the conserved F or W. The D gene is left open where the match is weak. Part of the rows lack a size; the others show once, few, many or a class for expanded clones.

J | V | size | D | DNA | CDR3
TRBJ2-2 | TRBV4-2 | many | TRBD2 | TGTGCCAGCAGCCAATTACTAGCGGGAGGAACCGGGGAGCTGTTTTTT | CASSQLLAGGTGELFF
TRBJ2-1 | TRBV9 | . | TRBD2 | TGTGCCAGCAGCGCGGGACTAGCGGGAGTCCATGAGCAGTTCTTC | CASSAGLAGVHEQFF
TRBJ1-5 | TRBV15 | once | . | TGTGCCACCAGCAGTCAAACAGGGATCCGGCCCCAGCATTTT | CATSSQTGIRPQHF
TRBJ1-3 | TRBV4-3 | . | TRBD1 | TGCGCCAGCAGCCCCCGGACAGGGGGTGGAAACACCATATATTTT | CASSPRTGGGNTIYF
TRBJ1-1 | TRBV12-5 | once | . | TGTGCTAGTGGTTTGGGGGGGGAGGGCTCAAGCACTGAAGCTTTCTTT | CASGLGGEGSSTEAFF
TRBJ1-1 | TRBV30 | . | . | TGTGCCTGGAGTACGGGTCGAGCTTTCTTT | CAWSTGRAFF
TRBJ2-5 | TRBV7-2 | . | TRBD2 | TGTGCCAGCAGCCGGACTAGCGGGACCCAAGAGACCCAGTACTTC | CASSRTSGTQETQYF
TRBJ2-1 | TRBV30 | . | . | TGTGCCTGGCTCCCCTCGGGTGTCGCGGATGAGCAGTTCTTC | CAWLPSGVADEQFF
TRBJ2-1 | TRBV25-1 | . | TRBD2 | TGTGCCAGCAAGACCGGGACTAGCGGGCCCAATGAGCAGTTCTTC | CASKTGTSGPNEQFF
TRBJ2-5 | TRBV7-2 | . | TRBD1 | TGTGCCAGCAGCTTAGCGGACAGGGTTTGGGAGACCCAGTACTTC | CASSLADRVWETQYF
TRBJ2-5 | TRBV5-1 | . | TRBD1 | TGCGCCAGCAGCCTCGGGACAGGGTCGCCCGAGACCCAGTACTTC | CASSLGTGSPETQYF
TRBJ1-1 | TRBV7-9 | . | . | TGTGCCAGCAGCCCCCGACAGCCGAACACTGAAGCTTTCTTT | CASSPRQPNTEAFF
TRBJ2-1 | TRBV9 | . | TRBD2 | TGTGCCAGCAGCGTAGGCCCCGGACTAGCGGGAGGGCCTGGTGAGCAGTTCTTC | CASSVGPGLAGGPGEQFF
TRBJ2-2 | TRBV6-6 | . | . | TGTGCCAGCAGCCTAAATCTAGAATTGGCCGGGGAGCTGTTTTTT | CASSLNLELAGELFF
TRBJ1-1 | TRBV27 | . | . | TGTGCCAGCAGTTCACGACAGTTATTGAACACTGAAGCTTTCTTT | CASSSRQLLNTEAFF
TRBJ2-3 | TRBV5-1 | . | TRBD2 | TGCGCCAGCAGCTTGCGGCTAGCGGGAAGCACAGATACGCAGTATTTT | CASSLRLAGSTDTQYF
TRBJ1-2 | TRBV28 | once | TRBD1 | TGTGCCAGCAGGATACTCAGGGGGAGCGATGGCTACACCTTC | CASRILRGSDGYTF
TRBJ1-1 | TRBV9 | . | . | TGTGCCAGCAGCGTAGGCGGAGGGCGTTCGTTTACTGAAGCTTTCTTT | CASSVGGGRSFTEAFF
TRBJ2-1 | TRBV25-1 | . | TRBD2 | TGTGCCAGCAGTGCCCGGACTAGCGGGGACAATGAGCAGTTCTTC | CASSARTSGDNEQFF
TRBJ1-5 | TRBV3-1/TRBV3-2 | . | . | TGTGCCAGCAGCCAGGGGGGGGTGGGGATACAGCCCCAGCATTTT | CASSQGGVGIQPQHF
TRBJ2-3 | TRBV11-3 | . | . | TGTGCCAGCAGCTTAGGACGGGGCACAGATACGCAGTATTTT | CASSLGRGTDTQYF
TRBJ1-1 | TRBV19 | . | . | TGTGCCAGTAGCCTTACAGGGTACATGAACACTGAAGCTTTCTTT | CASSLTGYMNTEAFF
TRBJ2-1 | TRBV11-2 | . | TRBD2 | TGTGCCAGCAGCTCTCGGGTGCGGGAGGGACACAATGAGCAGTTCTTC | CASSSRVREGHNEQFF
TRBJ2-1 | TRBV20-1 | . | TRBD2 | TGCAGTGCTAGTAGAGCGGGACTTAATGAGCAGTTCTTC | CSASRAGLNEQFF